The 13 T cell receptor beta chains listed next were all sequenced from one sample in a study of blood T cell repertoires in COVID-19. The data were produced by immunoSEQ multiplex PCR, yet TCRdb's version contains in-frame clones alone and is incomplete. The data contain about 260,000 clones, more than 90% of them singletons. What was sequenced was peripheral blood. The receptors derive from a person between 18 and 30 years old with COVID-19, enrolled during active disease.

The V and J genes are TRBV6-5 and TRBJ1-2; D possibly corresponds to TRBD1 (5 bases). The CDR3 totals 14 residues. CDR1 is MNHEY and CDR2 is SVGAGI in the germline V gene. V was trimmed by 2 bases and J by 8 bases, leaving 15 bases between them. DNA of the CDR3: TGTGCCAGCAGTTACCAAGGGGCATCGTGGGGCTACACCTTC. It codes for CASSYQGASWGYTF.

This clone appeared a single time. This chain connects TRBV12-3 or TRBV12-4 to TRBJ2-5; tentatively, D is TRBD1 (6 bases). The CDR3 covers 13 residues. V was shortened by 3 bases and J by 4 bases, with 9 bases between the two germline ends. Written as DNA, the CDR3 is TGTGCCAGCAGTTTTCAGGGGAGAGAGACCCAGTACTTC. Its protein product is CASSFQGRETQYF.

This clone was observed a few times. The chain uses TRBV5-1 and TRBJ2-1; TRBD2 is a possible D gene (6 bases). Germline V gene lookup returns CDR1 SGHRS and CDR2 YFSETQ. Trimming shortened V by 3 bases and J by 6 bases, and 19 bases separated the two germline ends. CDR3 length equals 16 residues. For the CDR3, the DNA is TGCGCCAGCAGCTCATCGTTAGCGGCGGGGACCAATGAGCAGTTCTTC. Protein product: CASSSSLAAGTNEQFF. The full variable domain, in which reference TRBV5-1 and TRBJ2-1 provide the parts outside the CDR3, is KAGVTQTPRYLIKTRGQQVTLSCSPISGHRSVSWYQQTPGQGLQFLFEYFSETQRNKGNFPGRFSGRQFSNSRSEMNVSTLELGDSALYLCASSSSLAAGTNEQFFGPGTRLTVL.

The chain links TRBV27 to TRBJ2-1, with 8 bases that match TRBD1. CDR1 and CDR2 from the germline V gene are MNHEY and SMNVEV (reference sequence). V shed 7 bases and J 10 bases; nucleotides not matched to a gene: 12. The CDR3 covers 14 residues. As DNA, the CDR3 is TGTGCCAGCAAGATGGGGACAGGTCCCATCGAGCAGTTCTTC. Its translation is CASKMGTGPIEQFF.

This clone showed up just once. The rearrangement joins TRBV7-9 to TRBJ1-4; D is uncertain. Germline V CDR1 and CDR2: SEHNR, FQNEAQ (reference sequence). The V end lost 6 bases, the J end lost 8 bases, and 19 bases lay between the germline ends. The CDR3 runs to 15 residues. The CDR3 DNA follows: TGTGCCAGCAGTGCGGGATTTGGGTTGTGGGAAAAACTGTTTTTT. Protein product: CASSAGFGLWEKLFF.

This chain joins TRBV2 and TRBJ2-3; TRBD2 aligns across 9 bases. The CDR3 extends over 21 amino acids. Germline CDR1 and CDR2: SNHLY and FYNNEI. J lost 5 bases, V lost 0 bases, and 21 bases had no gene match. CDR3 sequence reads: CASSEALDTAKASSGKDTQYF. CDR3 sequence (DNA): TGTGCCAGCAGTGAAGCGCTAGACACCGCTAAGGCCTCTAGCGGGAAAGATACGCAGTATTTT.

This chain connects TRBV25-1 to TRBJ2-7; D gene ambiguous. The CDR3 contains 16 residues. Germline CDR1 and CDR2: MGHDK and SYGVNS. V shed 1 base and J shed 2 bases, with 15 bases lying between them. DNA for the CDR3: TGTGCCAGCAGTGAATCAACTGCCTTAACCCCCTACGAGCAGTACTTC. It codes for CASSESTALTPYEQYF.

The CDR3 loop reads CASRYGRGGNQPQHF. CDR3 nucleotide sequence: TGTGCCAGCAGGTATGGACGGGGAGGCAATCAGCCCCAGCATTTT. The chain employs TRBV7-8 and TRBJ1-5, with D hard to call. Germline loops: CDR1 SGHVS, CDR2 FQNEAQ. V lost 6 bases and J 2 bases, leaving 14 bases between the germline ends. CDR3 size: 15 residues.

The chain carries TRBV5-1 and TRBJ1-1; D possibly corresponds to TRBD1 (5 bases). Looked up from germline, CDR1 is SGHRS and CDR2 is YFSETQ. V lost 3 bases and J lost 3, with 15 bases in between. This CDR3 contains 15 residues. CDR3 protein: CASSSAGTGHTEAFF. The CDR3 region has the DNA TGCGCCAGCAGCTCAGCGGGGACCGGTCACACTGAAGCTTTCTTT.

This rearrangement joins TRBV6-5 to TRBJ2-5; TRBD2 matches at 7 bases. The ends lost 6 bases at V and 5 bases at J; junction bases unmatched: 12. Germline V lookup: CDR1 MNHEY, CDR2 SVGAGI. The CDR3 extends over 15 amino acids. CDR3 residues: CASRPRTRGGETQYF. The CDR3 DNA follows: TGTGCCAGCAGACCCAGGACTAGGGGTGGGGAGACCCAGTACTTC.

The chain combines TRBV6-5 with TRBJ1-6, with unresolved D. Germline CDR1 reads MNHEY; CDR2 reads SVGAGI. The CDR3 length is 13 residues. V lost 8 bases to trimming and J lost 3 bases, with 8 bases between them. CDR3 sequence (DNA): TGTGCCAGCTCCGGACTCTATAATTCACCCCTCCACTTT. It translates to CASSGLYNSPLHF.

The chain is built from TRBV13 and TRBJ1-1; TRBD1 might be the D (5 bases). The CDR3 is 13 residues long. The V end was cut by 3 bases, the J end by 3 bases, with 8 bases between. Germline assignment: CDR1 PRHDT and CDR2 FYEKMQ (reference sequence). In DNA, the CDR3 is TGTGCCAGCAGCTTGGTAGGGGACACTGAAGCTTTCTTT. As protein: CASSLVGDTEAFF.

The chain recombines TRBV5-1 with TRBJ2-1, with D perhaps TRBD2 (6 bases). V gave up 4 bases and J gave up 3 bases, with 23 bases separating them. This CDR3 spans 18 amino acids. Looked up from germline, CDR1 is SGHRS and CDR2 is YFSETQ. CDR3 sequence (DNA): TGCGCCAGCAGCCCGGGGGACTTGGTGGGGGATAACTACAATGAGCAGTTCTTC. Translating it yields CASSPGDLVGDNYNEQFF.